This TCR beta chain was observed in a study of early T cells in non-severe SARS-CoV-2 infection. About the study: Bulk RNA isolated from unsorted whole blood underwent sequencing; chains were not paired. Overall study results and limits: Anti-spike CD8 responses were favored by VDJdb matching, which missed private and CD4 specificities.

Germline V gene data show CDR1 as MGHRA and CDR2 as YSYEKL. V lost 6 bases and J 4 bases, leaving 13 bases between the germline ends. This CDR3 is built from 13 residues. This clonotype showed up many times. Its target is not known. Researchers tagged individual cDNA molecules with unique molecular identifiers. Using its own MiXCR run on the 5' RACE reads, TCRdb lists one record per CDR3 protein. Of 51,000 or so distinct CDR3 sequences in the sample, 11% were seen once. The sample was whole blood. The clonotype was recovered from an adult who was a healthcare worker with PCR-confirmed SARS-CoV-2 infection or an uninfected control (not recorded which). The gene calls are TRBV4-1 and TRBJ2-7; D perhaps matches TRBD2 (5 bases). CDR3 coding DNA: TGCGCCAGCAGTCAAATGTCGGGGTACGAGCAGTACTTC. This sequence encodes CASSQMSGYEQYF.